The 20 T cell receptor beta chains reported below all come from one sample, sequenced in a study of cytomegalovirus exposure and HLA in healthy donors. 60 Vbeta and 13 Jbeta primers were used in PCR. Measured with immunoSEQ multiplex PCR; TCRdb has only the in-frame clones, and not every one. The profile shows 310,000 or so clones, 70% to 90% of them singletons. The sequencing input was PBMCs. These receptors all stem from a woman aged 18-30 years in good health and CMV-seronegative.

The DNA of the CDR3 is TGCGCCAGCAGCGGTGGGACAGGCAATTCACCCCTCCACTTT. This translates into CASSGGTGNSPLHF. The rearrangement joins TRBV5-1 to TRBJ1-6; 8 nucleotides align to TRBD1. The CDR3 extends over 14 amino acids. From germline, CDR1 is SGHRS and CDR2 YFSETQ. The V gene end was trimmed by 4 bases and the J gene end by 7 bases; junction bases not matched to a gene: 4.

The CDR3 protein is CASSLGGGGSGGTQYF. In nucleotides, the CDR3 is TGTGCCAGCAGCTTAGGCGGTGGGGGCAGCGGAGGTACGCAGTATTTT. The V call is TRBV7-9, the J call TRBJ2-3, with a weak D call TRBD1 (6 bases). The CDR3 length is 16 residues. Germline CDR1 is SEHNR and CDR2 is FQNEAQ (reference sequence). Trimming cost V 1 base and J 8 bases, with 19 bases left between them. Based on the CDR3 plus reference TRBV7-9 and TRBJ2-3, the full variable domain is DTGVSQNPRHKITKRGQNVTFRCDPISEHNRLYWYRQTLGQGPEFLTYFQNEAQLEKSRLLSDRFSAERPKGSFSTLEIQRTEQGDSAMYLCASSLGGGGSGGTQYFGPGTRLTVL.

V gene TRBV4-1 combines with J gene TRBJ1-5; D is unresolved. Germline assignment: CDR1 MGHRA and CDR2 YSYEKL. The CDR3 consists of 13 residues. Between the trimmed V and J ends, which lost 0 bases and 6 bases, there was a span of 6 bases. This CDR3 reads CASSQDRFQPQHF. The CDR3 DNA sequence: TGCGCCAGCAGCCAAGATCGGTTTCAGCCCCAGCATTTT.

This sequence joins TRBV15 and TRBJ1-5, with a possible D match to TRBD1 (5 bases). CDR3 size: 14 residues. CDR1 and CDR2 from the germline V gene are LNHNV and YYDKDF (reference sequence). V was clipped by 5 bases and J by 7 bases, with 15 bases between them. Here the CDR3 DNA reads TGTGCCACCAGCGGTAGGGGAAGCTACCAGCCCCAGCATTTT. Its translation: CATSGRGSYQPQHF.

Note on this clone: The same CDR3 is also encoded by other DNA sequences in this sample. The rearrangement uses TRBV19 and TRBJ2-7; D gene uncertain. V dropped 4 bases and J dropped 6 bases, with 22 bases sitting between them. This CDR3 region has 16 residues. The germline CDR1 and CDR2 sequences are LNHDA and SQIVND (reference sequence). The CDR3 sequence: CASSTFPRGSISEQYF. The CDR3 DNA sequence: TGTGCCAGTAGTACCTTCCCCCGCGGTTCCATATCCGAGCAGTACTTC. The whole variable domain, remainder taken from reference TRBV19 and TRBJ2-7, is DGGITQSPKYLFRKEGQNVTLSCEQNLNHDAMYWYRQDPGQGLRLIYYSQIVNDFQKGDIAEGYSVSREKKESFPLTVTSAQKNPTAFYLCASSTFPRGSISEQYFGPGTRLTVT.

Concerning this clone itself: This same CDR3 is encoded by further DNA sequences in the sample. The V call is TRBV29-1, the J call TRBJ1-1, with 7 bases lining up with TRBD1. V shed 6 bases, J shed 0 bases, and the junction held 4 bases outside the gene matches. Germline V gene sequence: CDR1 SQVTM, CDR2 ANQGSEA. This CDR3 spans 13 amino acids. This chain's CDR3 is CSVAGQMNTEAFF. CDR3 coding DNA: TGCAGCGTGGCGGGACAGATGAACACTGAAGCTTTCTTT.

The V gene is TRBV9, the J gene TRBJ2-1; weak D call: TRBD2 (6 bases). CDR3 size: 15 residues. The germline V gene encodes CDR1 SGDLS and CDR2 YYNGEE. The V end was cut by 3 bases, the J end by 8 bases, with 18 bases between. DNA of the CDR3: TGTGCCAGCAGCGGAAGCGGGTCCAACGCCCATGAGCAGTTCTTC. It codes for CASSGSGSNAHEQFF.

The chain carries TRBV12-5 and TRBJ1-4, with 8 bases fitting TRBD1. V lost 0 bases to trimming and J lost 0 bases; unmatched junction nucleotides: 6. There are 18 residues in the CDR3. Germline V gene lookup returns CDR1 LGHNT and CDR2 FRNRAP. Written as DNA, the CDR3 is TGTGCTAGTGGTTTGGTATTCCCGGACAGGGCAACTAATGAAAAACTGTTTTTT. Amino acid sequence: CASGLVFPDRATNEKLFF.

The chain is built from TRBV27 and TRBJ2-6, with 7 bases identical to TRBD2. Germline V gene data show CDR1 as MNHEY and CDR2 as SMNVEV (reference sequence). Trimming removed 7 bases from V and 0 bases from J; junction bases left unmatched: 9. CDR3 size: 17 residues. The CDR3: CASTSGGYTSGANVLTF. The CDR3 region has the DNA TGTGCCAGCACGTCCGGGGGGTACACCTCTGGGGCCAACGTCCTGACTTTC.

The CDR3 DNA sequence: TGTGCCAGCAGCTCCCCCGTGGGTGGGGGGATAGAAGTCAAAACCGGGGAGCTGTTTTTT. Translating gives CASSSPVGGGIEVKTGELFF. The rearrangement joins TRBV9 to TRBJ2-2; D may be TRBD2 (6 bases). Trimming removed 4 bases at V and 5 bases at J, with 30 bases between. CDR3 length equals 20 residues. Germline V gene sequence: CDR1 SGDLS, CDR2 YYNGEE.

This rearrangement joins TRBV4-1 to TRBJ2-5; 8 bases fit TRBD1. The J call may be incorrect, as the DNA end agrees better with TRBJ2-7. The CDR3 has 16 amino acids. Per the germline V gene, CDR1 is MGHRA and CDR2 is YSYEKL. CDR3 DNA: TGCGCCAGCAGCCAAGGGATCGGACAGGGAGGCTACGAGCAGTACTTC. Protein sequence: CASSQGIGQGGYEQYF.

The chain uses TRBV19 and TRBJ1-2; the match to TRBD1 covers 8 bases. Germline CDR1 reads LNHDA; CDR2 reads SQIVND (reference sequence). The V gene end was trimmed by 3 bases and the J gene end by 4 bases; junction bases not matched to a gene: 7. The CDR3 totals 15 residues. Written as DNA, the CDR3 is TGTGCCAGTAGTATGGGCCTCACAGGGGGCTATGGCTACACCTTC. Translation: CASSMGLTGGYGYTF.

The chain combines TRBV14 with TRBJ1-1; D is perhaps TRBD1 (6 bases). The CDR3 consists of 15 residues. Per the germline V gene, CDR1 is SGHDN and CDR2 is FVKESK. The ends were cut back, 3 bases at V and 6 bases at J, with 17 bases in the middle. CDR3 sequence (DNA): TGTGCCAGCAGCCAGTTAGAGACAGGTTTATCTGAAGCTTTCTTT. Encoded protein: CASSQLETGLSEAFF.

For the CDR3, the DNA is TGTGCCAGCAGCTCCTTTTACACCGGGGAGCTGTTTTTT. It encodes CASSSFYTGELFF. The chain carries TRBV11-2 and TRBJ2-2; D ambiguous. The CDR3 runs 13 residues. Trimming left V 4 bases short and J 3 bases short, with 6 bases between. Germline lookup yields CDR1 SGHAT and CDR2 FQNNGV.

This chain uses TRBV5-1 with TRBJ1-2; the D is unclear. The CDR3 runs to 14 residues. Trimming removed 3 bases at V and 4 bases at J, with 13 bases between. The germline V gene encodes CDR1 SGHRS and CDR2 YFSETQ. This CDR3 reads CASSWETSFYGYTF. CDR3 sequence (DNA): TGCGCCAGCAGCTGGGAGACCTCATTCTATGGCTACACCTTC.

This chain connects TRBV2 to TRBJ2-5, with D perhaps TRBD2 (5 bases). The last part of the DNA fits TRBJ2-7 better; the J call may be wrong. The germline V gene has CDR1 SNHLY and CDR2 FYNNEI. CDR3 size: 14 residues. The CDR3 region has the DNA TGTGCCAGCCTAACTAGTTCAACTTACTACGAGCAGTACTTC. Its translation: CASLTSSTYYEQYF.

The genes are TRBV5-1 and TRBJ2-3; 9 bases map to TRBD2. Per the germline V gene, CDR1 is SGHRS and CDR2 is YFSETQ. CDR3 size: 15 residues. V dropped 0 bases and J dropped 4; count of bases not matched to a gene: 3. CDR3 bases: TGCGCCAGCAGCTTGGGGCTAGCGGGATCAGATACGCAGTATTTT. Its translation is CASSLGLAGSDTQYF. The complete variable domain, with remaining parts taken from reference TRBV5-1 and TRBJ2-3, reads KAGVTQTPRYLIKTRGQQVTLSCSPISGHRSVSWYQQTPGQGLQFLFEYFSETQRNKGNFPGRFSGRQFSNSRSEMNVSTLELGDSALYLCASSLGLAGSDTQYFGPGTRLTVL.

V gene TRBV6-5 combines with J gene TRBJ1-1; D gene ambiguous. CDR1 is MNHEY and CDR2 is SVGAGI in the germline V gene. The CDR3 is 12 amino acids. V was clipped by 6 bases and J by 5 bases, with 10 bases between them. This CDR3 reads CASSSTRTEAFF. The CDR3 DNA sequence: TGTGCCAGCAGCTCGACACGGACTGAAGCTTTCTTT.

The chain uses TRBV18 and TRBJ2-7; the D gene is possibly TRBD2 (5 bases). Germline V gene sequence: CDR1 KGHSH, CDR2 LQKENI. V was trimmed by 5 bases and J by 6 bases, leaving 8 bases between them. This CDR3 spans 11 amino acids. CDR3 in amino acids: CASSEGSEQYF. In DNA form, the CDR3 reads TGTGCCAGCTCAGAGGGCTCCGAGCAGTACTTC. Combining the CDR3 with reference TRBV18 and TRBJ2-7 gives the whole variable domain NAGVMQNPRHLVRRRGQEARLRCSPMKGHSHVYWYRQLPEEGLKFMVYLQKENIIDESGMPKERFSAEFPKEGPSILRIQQVVRGDSAAYFCASSEGSEQYFGPGTRLTVT.

The gene calls are TRBV11-2 and TRBJ2-7; 8 bases are a match to TRBD1. CDR1 is SGHAT, CDR2 FQNNGV, per germline. The CDR3 totals 16 residues. The J segment lost 6 bases and the V segment lost 7 bases, leaving 17 bases of the junction unmatched. The CDR3 loop reads CASTEMAGTGGSEQYF. The CDR3 coding sequence is TGTGCCAGCACCGAGATGGCCGGGACAGGCGGCTCCGAGCAGTACTTC.